Below, one T cell receptor (beta chain) is given with its context. The use of a sample-barcoded 5' primer and a J-beta primer mix characterized a second PCR of roughly 7 to 11 cycles. Via MiXCR, TCRdb re-called the 5' RACE reads, giving one row per CDR3 protein. The table records around 1.5 million distinct CDR3 sequences, around 42% of them present only once. This sample was included in a study of blood T cells in healthy people across ages. Sample: blood. This clonotype was obtained from a woman aged 18-29 years in good health.

The CDR3 is CASSQRQTSNYGYTF. CDR3 coding DNA: TGTGCCAGCTCTCAACGACAGACTTCTAACTATGGCTACACCTTC. V and J are TRBV18 and TRBJ1-2, with a tentative D call TRBD1 (5 bases). The CDR3 runs to 15 residues. Germline V gene sequence: CDR1 KGHSH, CDR2 LQKENI. Trimming removed 6 bases from V and 0 bases from J, with 14 bases in between.